This T cell receptor beta chain is from a study of blood T cell repertoires in COVID-19. Study-wide background: COVID-19 samples collected from the United States, Italy and Spain covered acute and convalescent phases.

This clone was counted only a few times. The assay was immunoSEQ multiplex PCR, and TCRdb's table has in-frame clones only and misses some. The sample consists of some 200,000 clones, around 84% of them appearing once. Germline V gene sequence: CDR1 KGHSH, CDR2 LQKENI. The CDR3 runs 15 residues. V shed 2 bases and J 6 bases; nucleotides not matched to a gene: 7. V gene TRBV18 combines with J gene TRBJ1-2; 9 nucleotides align to TRBD1. This TCR was sampled from an elderly man with acute or convalescent COVID-19. Sequenced input: peripheral blood. CDR3 residues: CASSPYRGRSDGYTF. CDR3 coding DNA: TGTGCCAGCTCACCATACAGGGGGCGCTCGGATGGCTACACCTTC.